This T cell receptor beta chain was documented in a study of blood T cells in healthy people across ages (dated by TCRdb to between 2014 and 2016). Study-level background: In model experiments, roughly one uniquely barcoded TCR beta cDNA molecule per two T cells was captured by template switching. Using deep sequencing normalized with unique cDNA molecular identifiers, the study measured how TCR beta repertoire diversity changes with age. Donors were grouped into four age groups: young (average roughly 15 years), middle-aged (roughly 37), aged (roughly 62) and long-lived (around 80). To avoid experimental bias, donors of different ages were distributed randomly across sequencing lanes. Using the same blood draw, the study looked at two additional independent replicas of 1 million unique cDNA reads for two donors, one aged 18 to 30 and the other aged 80 or older. The paper as a whole reports these results and caveats: The percentage of naive T cells measured by flow cytometry correlated strongly with observed TCR beta diversity. Because profiling used bulk unsorted PBMCs, naive and antigen-experienced compartments could not be compared conclusively. As age increased, observed TCR beta diversity per million T cells dropped in a roughly linear way, and a significant reduction was already evident by age about 40. Because donor CMV infection status was unknown, age-related changes in expanded clonotypes were potentially confounded. Compared with the aged group, the long-lived group had more naive CD4+ T cells, fewer expanded clones and increased TCR diversity, a pattern suggesting age selection. Estimates of total diversity based on one million sequenced T cells were considered lower bounds and underestimates.

The CDR1 and CDR2 encoded by the germline V gene (reference sequence) are LNHNV and YYDKDF. The CDR3 numbers 13 residues from cysteine through phenylalanine. The kept DNA is CDR3 alone, 39 bases in frame from the first base. At the junction V is shortened by 3 bases and J by 9 bases, with 12 bases in between. The library relied on 5' RACE. TCRdb lists the instrument as Illumina HiSeq 2500. A second PCR of about 6 to 11 cycles was performed with a sample-barcoded 5' primer and a J-beta primer mix. Each TCR beta cDNA molecule received a unique molecular identifier from a template-switch 5' adaptor carrying 12 random nucleotides. At least 3 million CDR3-containing paired-end reads were obtained from each sample. First-strand cDNA was synthesized from all RNA with the Mint cDNA synthesis kit, primed by a TRBC-specific oligonucleotide. All cDNA was treated with uracil-DNA glycosylase and then went through a first 18-cycle PCR with the universal primers M1SS and BC2_uni_R. The original methods were these. For normalization, 1 million high-quality reads, each with a distinct molecular identifier, were randomly selected from each sample. Reads sharing molecular identifiers were discarded rather than binned into consensus sequences. MiTCR, with a Q25 quality threshold and the strictest error-elimination algorithm, was used for CDR3 identification, clonotype clustering and error correction. Lower-bound total TCR beta diversity was estimated with a nonparametric unseen species model using Euler transformation. Starting from the raw public reads, TCRdb applied fastp trimming at Q25, assembled clones with MiXCR and retained in-frame beta chains. Each entry merges the rows of one CDR3 protein and shows their most common DNA and genes. None of the V and J calls come from the authors' own analysis; TCRdb made them. A total of 850,000 or so distinct CDR3 sequences appear in this sample, 25% to 35% of them only once. The ten largest clones represent 17% of the sample.

This clonotype was seen many times. Its antigen is currently not known. Base quality data are lacking; no much larger clone is found one base away. The donors were 40 or so Caucasian individuals from Russia, aged roughly 6 to 100 years, who were systemically healthy. Each donor gave 8 to 10 milliliters of peripheral blood, drawn into EDTA-treated Vacutainer tubes. Ficoll-Paque density-gradient centrifugation was used to isolate PBMCs, with at least 6 million per sample. Total RNA, at least 6 micrograms per sample, was extracted from PBMCs with Trizol reagent. For every donor, an aliquot of PBMCs went through flow cytometry to measure the percentages of naive CD45RAhigh/CD27high T cells.

The chain was built from TRBV15 and TRBJ2-1; TRBD2 is a weak D gene call, 5 bases matching. The TCR originated in a woman older than 75 in good health. The sequenced sample was blood. The base sequence is TGTGCCACCAGCAGCCGTACTGCGGGTGAGCAGTTCTTC. It translates to CATSSRTAGEQFF.